This entry describes one T cell receptor beta chain. Its target is unknown. J gave up 8 bases and V 0 bases, and 13 bases lay outside the gene matches. The CDR3 runs to 18 residues. In germline, CDR1 is MGHRA, CDR2 YSYEKL. This sample is drawn from a study of PD-L1 blockade in urothelial cancer. The wider study: Males with bladder-origin urothelial cancer constituted twenty-five of 29 patients. The study, taken as a whole, reports: Better survival was predicted by below-median pretreatment blood TCR clonality.

Documented time point: pretreatment peripheral blood. Sequencing used immunoSEQ multiplex PCR; TCRdb keeps in-frame clones, though not all of them. This sample carries about 63,000 clones, 81% of them seen once, and the ten largest clones take around 5.7%. This TCR was recovered from a man between 65 and 85 years old with urothelial cancer. The sequencing here drew on PBMCs, taken around atezolizumab (anti-PD-L1) treatment. The J gene is TRBJ1-4, the V gene TRBV4-1; 9 bases line up with TRBD1. CDR3 amino acids: CASSQDSVTGGGREKLFF. The CDR3 DNA reads TGCGCCAGCAGCCAAGATTCAGTGACAGGGGGGGGCCGGGAAAAACTGTTTTTT.